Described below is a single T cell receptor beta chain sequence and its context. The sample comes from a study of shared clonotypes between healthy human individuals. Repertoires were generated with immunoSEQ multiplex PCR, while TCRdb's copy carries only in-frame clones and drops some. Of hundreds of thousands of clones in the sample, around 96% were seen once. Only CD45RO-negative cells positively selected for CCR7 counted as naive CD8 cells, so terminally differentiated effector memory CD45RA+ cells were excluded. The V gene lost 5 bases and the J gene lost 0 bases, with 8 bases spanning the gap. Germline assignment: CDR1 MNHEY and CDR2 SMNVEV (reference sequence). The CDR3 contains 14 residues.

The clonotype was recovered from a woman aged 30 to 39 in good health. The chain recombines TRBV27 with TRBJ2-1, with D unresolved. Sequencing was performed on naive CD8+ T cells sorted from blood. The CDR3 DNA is TGTGCCAGCAGTGGTACGAGCTCCTACAATGAGCAGTTCTTC. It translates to CASSGTSSYNEQFF.